The clone carrying this TCR beta chain was counted between two and nine times. The antigen is undetermined. The sample comes from a study of T-cell memory formation after mild COVID-19. Study details: Largely, TCR clusters stayed within a single donor.

The CDR3 covers 12 residues. With 0 bases clipped from V and 12 bases from J, the junction kept 3 bases outside the gene matches. The germline gives CDR1 ENHRY, CDR2 SYGVKD. Study-level points and caveats: There was no confirmation that second-wave clones peaking on day 37 were SARS-CoV-2 specific. Among clones contracting day 15 to 85, CD4/CD8 was balanced, whereas later expanders leaned CD4+. Several responding clones turned up in pre-infection memory, indicating that cross-reactive memory may have taken part.

MiXCR, run by TCRdb on the 5' RACE reads, gives a single entry per CDR3 protein. The sample contains 140,000 or so distinct CDR3 sequences, 11% to 15% of which appear only once. The gene calls are TRBV10-3 and TRBJ1-2; TRBD1 matches 8 bases. Sequencing used PBMCs or a T cell subset sorted from them (not recorded which). This clonotype was sampled from an adult woman who had mild COVID-19 (a few samples of this study predate the infection). Cell type and time point are not known. CDR3 amino acids: CAISESGTGNTF. The CDR3 DNA sequence: TGTGCCATCAGTGAGTCGGGGACAGGTAACACCTTC.